These 22 T cell receptor beta chains share one sample of origin, sequenced in a study of cytomegalovirus exposure and HLA in healthy donors. The PCR employed 60 Vbeta primers together with 13 Jbeta primers. TCRdb keeps only in-frame clones here, not all; method: immunoSEQ multiplex PCR. Of some 150,000 clones listed, about 80% are singletons. Sequencing input: PBMCs. The receptors stem from a man aged 25 to 40 in good health and CMV-seropositive.

Here the CDR3 reads CASSAGLANTGELFF. CDR3 sequence (DNA): TGTGCCAGTAGTGCGGGACTAGCGAACACCGGGGAGCTGTTTTTT. The chain joins TRBV19 to TRBJ2-2; TRBD2 matches at 8 bases. Germline-derived CDR1 and CDR2 are LNHDA and SQIVND (reference sequence). Trimming removed 5 bases from V and 0 bases from J; junction bases left unmatched: 2. This CDR3 region has 15 residues.

The chain links TRBV21-1 to TRBJ1-5. TRBV21-1 is noted as a pseudogene. The CDR3 runs to 12 residues. The CDR3 DNA is TGTGCCGGGAGGGATAGCAATCAGCCCCAGCATTTT. Translated: CAGRDSNQPQHF.

This clone showed up just a few times. Other nucleotide sequences in the sample specify the same CDR3. The chain joins TRBV5-6 to TRBJ2-5, with D perhaps matching TRBD1 (5 bases). CDR1 and CDR2 from the germline V gene are SGHDT and YYEEEE. V gave up 2 bases and J gave up 5 bases, with 7 bases separating them. The CDR3 is 12 residues long. CDR3 loop: CASSLYRETQYF. In DNA, the CDR3 is TGTGCCAGCAGCTTATACAGGGAGACCCAGTACTTC.

V is TRBV28 and J is TRBJ1-5; 7 nucleotides agree with TRBD1. The CDR3 sequence is 14 residues long. Germline loops: CDR1 MDHEN, CDR2 SYDVKM. V trimming: 6 bases; J trimming: 4 bases; junction bases outside the gene matches: 6. CDR3 coding DNA: TGTGCCAGCAGGGGGACAGACCCAAATCAGCCCCAGCATTTT. Translated, it gives CASRGTDPNQPQHF.

The rearrangement uses TRBV7-2 and TRBJ2-3, with TRBD2 matching over 7 bases. The CDR3 has 13 residues. The germline V gene has CDR1 SGHTA and CDR2 FQGNSA. V lost 3 bases to trimming and J lost 3 bases; unmatched junction nucleotides: 0. CDR3 nucleotides: TGTGCCAGCAGCTTCGGGAGGACAGATACGCAGTATTTT. It translates to CASSFGRTDTQYF. The whole variable domain, remainder taken from reference TRBV7-2 and TRBJ2-3, is GAGVSQSPSNKVTEKGKDVELRCDPISGHTALYWYRQSLGQGLEFLIYFQGNSAPDKSGLPSDRFSAERTGGSVSTLTIQRTQQEDSAVYLCASSFGRTDTQYFGPGTRLTVL.

J is TRBJ2-7 and V is TRBV7-8, with D tentatively TRBD1 (6 bases). Germline CDR1 and CDR2: SGHVS and FQNEAQ. V lost 5 bases and J 5 bases, leaving 13 bases between the germline ends. This CDR3 has 13 residues. In nucleotides, the CDR3 is TGTGCCAGCAGCGCAGCACCAGGGGACGAGCAGTACTTC. Its translation is CASSAAPGDEQYF.

This sequence joins TRBV28 and TRBJ2-6; 10 bases align to TRBD1. J lost 3 bases, V lost 7 bases, and 9 bases had no gene match. Germline lookup yields CDR1 MDHEN and CDR2 SYDVKM. This CDR3 has 17 amino acids. The CDR3 sequence is CASTHRQGARGANVLTF. The CDR3 bases are TGTGCCAGCACACATCGACAGGGGGCGCGTGGGGCCAACGTCCTGACTTTC. The full variable domain, its missing parts supplied by reference TRBV28 and TRBJ2-6, is DVKVTQSSRYLVKRTGEKVFLECVQDMDHENMFWYRQDPGLGLRLIYFSYDVKMKEKGDIPEGYSVSREKKERFSLILESASTNQTSMYLCASTHRQGARGANVLTFGAGSRLTVL.

The V gene is TRBV7-8, the J gene TRBJ2-7, with no clear D. CDR1 is SGHVS, CDR2 FQNEAQ, per germline. CDR3 length equals 12 residues. Trimming cost V 2 bases and J 5 bases, with 7 bases left between them. CDR3 amino acids: CASSLQAHEQYF. For the CDR3, the DNA is TGTGCCAGCAGCTTACAGGCCCACGAGCAGTACTTC.

The chain joins TRBV28 to TRBJ2-3, with D perhaps TRBD2 (6 bases). The CDR3 spans 15 residues. Germline V lookup: CDR1 MDHEN, CDR2 SYDVKM. The V end lost 3 bases, the J end lost 6 bases, and 16 bases lay between the germline ends. DNA for the CDR3: TGTGCCAGCAGTTTGGAGGGCGGTCGGTGGGATACGCAGTATTTT. Its translation: CASSLEGGRWDTQYF.

This chain links TRBV7-2 with TRBJ2-7; TRBD1 aligns across 7 bases. Germline V gene lookup returns CDR1 SGHTA and CDR2 FQGNSA. V dropped 6 bases and J dropped 2; count of bases not matched to a gene: 10. The CDR3 is 15 amino acids. The CDR3 loop is CASRLQYRGAYEQYF. CDR3 nucleotides: TGTGCCAGCAGGCTGCAGTACAGGGGAGCCTACGAGCAGTACTTC. The entire variable domain, with the rest obtained from reference TRBV7-2 and TRBJ2-7, is as follows: GAGVSQSPSNKVTEKGKDVELRCDPISGHTALYWYRQSLGQGLEFLIYFQGNSAPDKSGLPSDRFSAERTGGSVSTLTIQRTQQEDSAVYLCASRLQYRGAYEQYFGPGTRLTVT.

The chain has TRBV28 and TRBJ1-1; D might be TRBD1 (5 bases). This CDR3 is 15 amino acids long. Trimming took off 5 bases at V and 1 base at J, with 14 bases between the two ends. Germline CDR1 reads MDHEN; CDR2 reads SYDVKM. The CDR3 protein is CASSLEKGWNTEAFF. The CDR3 nucleotides read TGTGCCAGCAGTCTTGAAAAGGGGTGGAACACTGAAGCTTTCTTT.

This clone was counted a single time. The gene calls are TRBV7-9 and TRBJ1-1; D call uncertain. V was cut by 2 bases and J by 5 bases, with 9 bases left in between. The germline gives CDR1 SEHNR, CDR2 FQNEAQ (reference sequence). This CDR3 comprises 13 residues. The CDR3 protein is CASSLNSRTEAFF. Written as DNA, the CDR3 is TGTGCCAGCAGCTTAAATTCGCGTACTGAAGCTTTCTTT.

The gene calls are TRBV5-4 and TRBJ2-3, with D unclear. The V and J ends lost 0 bases and 1 base respectively, with 3 bases between them. The V gene's germline CDR1 is SGHNT and CDR2 YYREEE (reference sequence). The CDR3 consists of 13 residues. The CDR3 nucleotides are TGTGCCAGCAGCTTGGCAGGCACAGATACGCAGTATTTT. It yields the protein CASSLAGTDTQYF.

The CDR3 coding sequence is TGTGCCAGCAGAGGGATAGTCAGGGGTCCAACCACAGATACGCAGTATTTT. This codes for CASRGIVRGPTTDTQYF. The chain joins TRBV25-1 to TRBJ2-3; the D gene is possibly TRBD1 (6 bases). The CDR3 consists of 17 residues. Germline assignment: CDR1 MGHDK and CDR2 SYGVNS. Trimming pared 6 bases from V and 2 bases from J, leaving 21 bases between.

This clone appeared a few times. J is TRBJ2-3 and V is TRBV28, with TRBD2 matching over 9 bases. The junction had 7 bases not matched to a gene; V was cut back by 3 bases and J by 6 bases. Germline CDR1 and CDR2: MDHEN and SYDVKM. The CDR3 sequence is 15 residues long. The CDR3 region is CASSFSGRWRDTQYF. The CDR3 DNA is TGTGCCAGCAGTTTTAGCGGGAGATGGCGGGATACGCAGTATTTT.

The chain combines TRBV2 with TRBJ2-5, with D possibly TRBD2 on 6 matching bases. Trimming left V 6 bases short and J 4 bases short, with 15 bases between. The V gene's germline CDR1 is SNHLY and CDR2 FYNNEI. This CDR3 is 14 amino acids long. The CDR3 DNA reads TGTGCCAGCAGACCGTATATGGGAGGAGAGACCCAGTACTTC. Protein sequence: CASRPYMGGETQYF.

The chain employs TRBV30 and TRBJ2-2, with D perhaps TRBD2 (5 bases). The CDR3 is 12 amino acids. The germline CDR1 and CDR2 sequences are GTSNPN and SVGIG (reference sequence). V was clipped by 7 bases and J by 4 bases, with 10 bases between them. The CDR3 loop reads CAFRRGTGELFF. CDR3 coding DNA: TGTGCCTTCCGACGGGGCACCGGGGAGCTGTTTTTT.

The chain has TRBV4-1 and TRBJ2-1; D is unclear. Trimming removed 4 bases from V and 0 bases from J, with 13 bases in between. Germline loops: CDR1 MGHRA, CDR2 YSYEKL. The CDR3 runs to 16 residues. CDR3 sequence (DNA): TGCGCCAGCAGCCTTGGCGGCGTTAGCTCCTACAATGAGCAGTTCTTC. Its translation is CASSLGGVSSYNEQFF.

The chain couples TRBV7-2 to TRBJ2-7, with a tentative D call TRBD1 (6 bases). The germline V and J ends were trimmed by 5 bases and 1 base, with 12 bases remaining between them. Per germline, CDR1 SGHTA and CDR2 FQGNSA. The CDR3 totals 14 residues. This CDR3 reads CASSMRTVSYEQYF. CDR3 DNA: TGTGCCAGCAGCATGAGGACAGTTTCCTACGAGCAGTACTTC.

The V and J genes are TRBV7-9 and TRBJ2-2; the D gene is possibly TRBD1 (5 bases). Between the trimmed V and J ends, which lost 2 bases and 4 bases, there was a span of 8 bases. The CDR3 is 14 amino acids. Per the germline V gene, CDR1 is SEHNR and CDR2 is FQNEAQ (reference sequence). CDR3: CASSLQGSTGELFF. In DNA form, the CDR3 reads TGTGCCAGCAGCTTACAGGGTTCCACCGGGGAGCTGTTTTTT.

The rearrangement links TRBV11-2 to TRBJ2-2; no clear D gene. CDR1 SGHAT and CDR2 FQNNGV come from the germline V gene. The CDR3 length is 13 residues. The V end was cut by 3 bases, the J end by 6 bases, with 8 bases between. The CDR3 region has the DNA TGTGCCAGCAGCTTTAGTAGCCCCGGGGAGCTGTTTTTT. This sequence encodes CASSFSSPGELFF.

The V call is TRBV4-3, the J call TRBJ2-1, with D perhaps matching TRBD2 (5 bases). CDR1 and CDR2 from the germline V gene are LGHNA and YSLEER. The V gene lost 0 bases and the J gene lost 3 bases, with 9 bases spanning the gap. The CDR3 length is 15 residues. CDR3 sequence (DNA): TGCGCCAGCAGCCAAGATGGAGGCGGCTACAATGAGCAGTTCTTC. It encodes CASSQDGGGYNEQFF.